This entry concerns a single TCR beta chain. This entry comes from a study of T cells after yellow fever vaccination. In making TCR cDNA, 5'RACE template switching added a universal primer site and UMIs to it. TCRdb re-called the 5' RACE reads with MiXCR, one entry per CDR3 protein. Of hundreds of thousands of distinct CDR3 sequences in the sample, around 19% are singletons; the top ten hold 15% to 20%. This TCR derives from a young man who received the YFV17D yellow fever vaccine. The sequenced sample was PBMCs, obtained before the yellow fever booster vaccination.

The CDR3 DNA reads as TGTGCCACTAACTACAGGGCAAACGAAAAACTGTTTTTT. Translating gives CATNYRANEKLFF. The V call is TRBV10-3, the J call TRBJ1-4; a weak D match, TRBD1 (6 bases). Germline assignment: CDR1 ENHRY and CDR2 SYGVKD. The CDR3 is 13 amino acids. Trimming removed 10 bases at V and 8 bases at J, with 17 bases between.